A single sample gave rise to the 27 T cell receptor beta chains below, sequenced in a study of T cell responses to AZD1222 COVID-19 vaccine (dated by TCRdb to the early 2020s). In light of the paper, this sample's time point label describes: baseline before first vaccination. Library preparation was by the immunoSEQ multiplex PCR assay. Entries here come from immuneACCESS through TCRdb and include only in-frame sequences with V and J called. Some clones fail to appear in such tables; in the studies checked, an unresolved V gene covers under half of the shortfall, and the cause of the remainder is unknown. For this sample there are about 150,000 clones; about nine tenths appear just once. The ten largest clonotypes hold approximately 1.8% of the sample. The material sequenced was peripheral blood, taken on day 0 of AZD1222 vaccination. The receptors were gathered from an adult in good health.

The CDR3 sequence is CASSSTGAGKTQYF. CDR3 DNA: TGTGCCAGCAGCTCGACAGGGGCCGGGAAGACCCAGTACTTC. The rearrangement joins TRBV7-9 to TRBJ2-5, with TRBD1 identical over 8 bases. The ends lost 4 bases at V and 6 bases at J; junction bases unmatched: 7. The CDR3 sequence is 14 residues long. Per germline, CDR1 SEHNR and CDR2 FQNEAQ (reference sequence).

The V gene is TRBV2, the J gene TRBJ2-3; the D is unclear. CDR3 length: 14 amino acids. Per germline, CDR1 SNHLY and CDR2 FYNNEI. V dropped 6 bases and J dropped 6 bases, with 16 bases sitting between them. In DNA form, the CDR3 reads TGTGCCAGCAGCGAGGCCGGCGGTTGGGATACGCAGTATTTT. Protein: CASSEAGGWDTQYF.

The V call is TRBV7-9, the J call TRBJ2-1, with D unclear. Between the trimmed V and J ends, which lost 8 bases and 1 base, there was a span of 6 bases. Germline V gene sequence: CDR1 SEHNR, CDR2 FQNEAQ (reference sequence). The CDR3 runs 12 residues. The CDR3 is CASGRSYNEQFF. The CDR3 region has the DNA TGTGCCAGCGGTCGGTCCTACAATGAGCAGTTCTTC.

The chain carries TRBV9 and TRBJ2-1; D is ambiguous. The CDR3 covers 16 residues. Germline lookup yields CDR1 SGDLS and CDR2 YYNGEE. With 4 bases removed from V and 0 bases from J, the gap between germline ends came to 14 bases. The CDR3 loop is CASSSSATGSYNEQFF. The CDR3 DNA follows: TGTGCCAGCAGCTCATCCGCGACGGGCTCCTACAATGAGCAGTTCTTC.

The V and J genes are TRBV6-2 or TRBV6-3 and TRBJ2-7; D call uncertain. Germline V gene data show CDR1 as MNHEY and CDR2 as SVGEGT. Trimming took 5 bases from V and 1 from J, leaving 9 bases between them. The CDR3 runs to 13 residues. The CDR3 bases are TGTGCCAGCAGTCGCGTTTCATCCTACGAGCAGTACTTC. This gives the protein CASSRVSSYEQYF.

This rearrangement joins TRBV15 to TRBJ2-1, with D uncertain. Germline V lookup: CDR1 LNHNV, CDR2 YYDKDF (reference sequence). V lost 5 bases and J lost 8, with 19 bases in between. This CDR3 has 15 amino acids. The CDR3 loop is CATSLFSQRTDEQFF. DNA of the CDR3: TGTGCCACCAGCCTATTTAGCCAACGTACCGATGAGCAGTTCTTC. Combining the CDR3 with reference TRBV15 and TRBJ2-1 gives the whole variable domain DAMVIQNPRYQVTQFGKPVTLSCSQTLNHNVMYWYQQKSSQAPKLLFHYYDKDFNNEADTPDNFQSRRPNTSFCFLDIRSPGLGDTAMYLCATSLFSQRTDEQFFGPGTRLTVL.

The genes are TRBV20-1 and TRBJ1-2; D possibly corresponds to TRBD1 (6 bases). This CDR3 has 11 residues. Germline lookup yields CDR1 DFQATT and CDR2 SNEGSKA (reference sequence). Trimming removed 6 bases at V and 4 bases at J, with 9 bases between. The CDR3 spells CSAQGSYGYTF. The CDR3 nucleotides are TGCAGTGCCCAGGGGTCCTATGGCTACACCTTC.

J is TRBJ2-1 and V is TRBV11-3; D gene uncertain. The CDR3 loop spans 16 amino acids. Germline V gene lookup returns CDR1 SGHNT and CDR2 YENEEA. Between the trimmed V and J ends, which lost 2 bases and 8 bases, there was a span of 19 bases. CDR3 nucleotides: TGTGCCAGCAGCTTAAGACCGGTTCCCCCGCTGGATGAGCAGTTCTTC. Amino acids: CASSLRPVPPLDEQFF.

The chain joins TRBV5-3 to TRBJ1-5; no reliable D call. TRBV5-3 is an ORF, and what it does is uncertain. This CDR3 is 14 amino acids long. V lost 0 bases, J lost 1 base, and 5 bases lay in between. In DNA form, the CDR3 reads TGTGCCAGAAGCTTGGGGGGAAGCAATCAGCCCCAGCATTTT. Amino acid sequence: CARSLGGSNQPQHF.

CDR3 loop: CASSPTGTGNQPQHF. CDR3 nucleotide sequence: TGTGCCAGCAGTCCCACCGGGACAGGGAATCAGCCCCAGCATTTT. The chain has TRBV28 and TRBJ1-5, with 9 bases matching TRBD1. V lost 5 bases, J lost 4 bases, and 6 bases stayed unmatched. This CDR3 region has 15 residues. The germline CDR1 and CDR2 sequences are MDHEN and SYDVKM.

The V call is TRBV10-3, the J call TRBJ1-1; maybe TRBD1 (5 bases). Per germline, CDR1 ENHRY and CDR2 SYGVKD. Trimming removed 2 bases from V and 5 bases from J, with 9 bases in between. The CDR3 extends over 13 amino acids. The CDR3 protein is CAISEGGGTEAFF. The CDR3 DNA follows: TGTGCCATCAGTGAGGGGGGTGGGACTGAAGCTTTCTTT.

This clone was counted once. This chain uses TRBV7-2 with TRBJ2-3; TRBD1 might be the D (5 bases). With 4 bases removed from V and 2 bases from J, the gap between germline ends came to 10 bases. Germline V gene lookup returns CDR1 SGHTA and CDR2 FQGNSA. CDR3 length: 14 residues. In DNA, the CDR3 is TGTGCCAGCAGCTATACAGGATTCACAGATACGCAGTATTTT. Protein: CASSYTGFTDTQYF.

The chain is built from TRBV5-1 and TRBJ1-1; unclear D gene. Per germline, CDR1 SGHRS and CDR2 YFSETQ. Trimming removed 4 bases from V and 4 bases from J, with 11 bases in between. The CDR3 covers 13 residues. CDR3 DNA sequence: TGCGCCAGCAGCCTGGTTATCGGCACTGAAGCTTTCTTT. It codes for CASSLVIGTEAFF.

This chain connects TRBV18 to TRBJ1-1, with TRBD1 as a possible D gene (6 bases). This CDR3 has 13 amino acids. V was clipped by 8 bases and J by 8 bases, with 18 bases between them. CDR1 is KGHSH and CDR2 is LQKENI in the germline V gene. The CDR3 spells CASRDNTGWEAFF. The CDR3 DNA reads TGTGCCAGCCGCGATAATACAGGGTGGGAAGCTTTCTTT.

This sequence joins TRBV9 and TRBJ1-6, with TRBD1 matching 9 bases. CDR3 size: 15 residues. Germline V gene lookup returns CDR1 SGDLS and CDR2 YYNGEE. V shed 2 bases and J 10 bases; nucleotides not matched to a gene: 7. CDR3 sequence: CASSVAAGQGSPLHF. CDR3 nucleotides: TGTGCCAGCAGCGTCGCCGCGGGACAGGGATCACCCCTCCACTTT. Based on the CDR3 plus reference TRBV9 and TRBJ1-6, the full variable domain is DSGVTQTPKHLITATGQRVTLRCSPRSGDLSVYWYQQSLDQGLQFLIQYYNGEERAKGNILERFSAQQFPDLHSELNLSSLELGDSALYFCASSVAAGQGSPLHFGNGTRLTVT.

This rearrangement joins TRBV7-3 to TRBJ2-1; 12 nucleotides match TRBD1. CDR1 SGHTA and CDR2 FQGTGA come from the germline V gene. V lost 1 base to trimming and J lost 7 bases; unmatched junction nucleotides: 5. CDR3 length: 16 residues. This CDR3 is CASSLMGTGGLNEQFF. CDR3 nucleotides: TGTGCCAGCAGCTTAATGGGGACAGGGGGCCTAAATGAGCAGTTCTTC.

The chain combines TRBV6-5 with TRBJ1-6, with 8 bases fitting TRBD1. Germline CDR1 and CDR2: MNHEY and SVGAGI. V shed 5 bases and J 9 bases; nucleotides not matched to a gene: 6. This CDR3 is 14 amino acids long. This chain's CDR3 is CASSHQGAFSPLHF. CDR3 DNA: TGTGCCAGCAGTCATCAGGGGGCTTTTTCACCCCTCCACTTT.

This chain joins TRBV6-4 and TRBJ2-7, with D tentatively TRBD2 (6 bases). Trimming shortened V by 8 bases and J by 3 bases, and 20 bases separated the two germline ends. The CDR3 extends over 15 amino acids. The V gene's germline CDR1 is MRHNA and CDR2 SNTAGT. The DNA for the CDR3 is TGTGCCAGCGTCCTGGAGTTTGGCGGGATCTACGAGCAGTACTTC. This encodes CASVLEFGGIYEQYF.

The chain uses TRBV7-9 and TRBJ2-1, with 7 nucleotides matching TRBD1. V trimming: 1 base; J trimming: 5 bases; junction bases outside the gene matches: 5. CDR1 SEHNR and CDR2 FQNEAQ come from the germline V gene (reference sequence). There are 15 residues in the CDR3. The CDR3 DNA follows: TGTGCCAGCAGCTTAGGGGGCCAGGGGGACAATGAGCAGTTCTTC. It encodes CASSLGGQGDNEQFF.

The chain recombines TRBV7-2 with TRBJ2-5, with unresolved D. V was cut by 2 bases and J by 5 bases, with 12 bases left in between. There are 14 residues in the CDR3. Germline lookup yields CDR1 SGHTA and CDR2 FQGNSA. The CDR3 DNA reads as TGTGCCAGCAGCTTACAGTTAGCTGGGGAGACCCAGTACTTC. Amino acid sequence: CASSLQLAGETQYF.

The rearrangement links TRBV7-9 to TRBJ1-1; weak D call: TRBD1 (5 bases). Germline V gene data show CDR1 as SEHNR and CDR2 as FQNEAQ (reference sequence). The CDR3 is 15 amino acids. V was cut by 5 bases and J by 5 bases, with 18 bases left in between. CDR3 DNA sequence: TGTGCCAGCAGCCCAAGACCGGGGCGGATAACTGAAGCTTTCTTT. Its protein product is CASSPRPGRITEAFF.

The chain employs TRBV7-2 and TRBJ2-3; D gene unclear. Germline V CDR1 and CDR2: SGHTA, FQGNSA. V was clipped by 3 bases and J by 2 bases, with 12 bases between them. The CDR3 contains 15 residues. The CDR3 DNA sequence: TGTGCCAGCAGCTTGCTCGAAAAATACACAGATACGCAGTATTTT. Translated: CASSLLEKYTDTQYF.

CDR3 residues: CASSFRDRATGELFF. DNA for the CDR3: TGTGCCAGCAGCTTTCGAGACAGAGCCACCGGGGAGCTGTTTTTT. The chain carries TRBV5-6 and TRBJ2-2, with D possibly matching TRBD1 (5 bases). Germline CDR1 reads SGHDT; CDR2 reads YYEEEE. This CDR3 contains 15 residues. Trimming removed 2 bases from V and 4 bases from J, with 12 bases in between.

The chain links TRBV27 to TRBJ2-7; 11 bases agree with TRBD2. The CDR3 consists of 14 residues. Per germline, CDR1 MNHEY and CDR2 SMNVEV (reference sequence). Trimming cost V 5 bases and J 3 bases; bases outside gene matches: 3. The CDR3 here is CASSPSGRLYEQYF. The CDR3 bases are TGTGCCAGCAGTCCTAGCGGGAGGCTCTACGAGCAGTACTTC.

This chain connects TRBV10-2 to TRBJ2-3; the match to TRBD1 covers 7 bases. The length of the CDR3 is 15 residues. Trimming took 6 bases from V and 2 from J; bases not matched to a gene: 8. Germline CDR1 and CDR2: WSHSY and SAAADI. CDR3 loop: CASSQDRFYTDTQYF. The CDR3 DNA reads as TGCGCCAGCAGCCAGGACAGGTTTTACACAGATACGCAGTATTTT.

V is TRBV6-1 and J is TRBJ1-6; tentative D call: TRBD1 (6 bases). Germline V CDR1 and CDR2: MNHNS, SASEGT. This CDR3 is 15 amino acids long. V dropped 1 base and J dropped 7 bases, with 11 bases sitting between them. CDR3 in amino acids: CASSEEPGGNSPLHF. Here the CDR3 DNA reads TGTGCCAGCAGTGAAGAACCGGGGGGCAATTCACCCCTCCACTTT.

The CDR3 bases are TGTGCCAGCAGCTTATCTGCGGGGCCCCAGCATTTT. It encodes CASSLSAGPQHF. The chain carries TRBV7-9 and TRBJ1-5; D gene ambiguous. V was pared by 2 bases and J by 9 bases, with 8 bases between. This CDR3 is 12 amino acids long. Per germline, CDR1 SEHNR and CDR2 FQNEAQ (reference sequence).